Presented here are 27 T cell receptor beta chains from one specimen sequenced in a study of blood T cell dynamics during melanoma immunotherapy. Generated by immunoSEQ multiplex PCR, the TCRdb table keeps only in-frame clones and is missing some. The data hold about 7,200 clones, with approximately 85% observed a single time. Stated time point: week 3, after first cycle of checkpoint inhibitor. This material consisted of blood, taken from a patient treated with checkpoint blockade. The receptors were gathered from a human donor with melanoma. Some clones in this sample may be carry-over from other donors' samples.

The V and J genes are TRBV4-1 and TRBJ1-4, with 12 bases that match TRBD1. The J segment lost 13 bases and the V segment lost 1 base, leaving 13 bases of the junction unmatched. This CDR3 spans 17 amino acids. CDR1 is MGHRA, CDR2 YSYEKL, per germline. The CDR3 here is CASSQAGTGGSGDVLFF. CDR3 nucleotides: TGCGCCAGCAGCCAAGCCGGGACAGGGGGCTCGGGGGATGTACTGTTTTTT.

The chain recombines TRBV2 with TRBJ2-3; D is tentatively TRBD1 or TRBD2 (5 bases each). Germline values: CDR1 SNHLY, CDR2 FYNNEI. V dropped 8 bases and J dropped 4 bases, with 7 bases sitting between them. CDR3 size: 11 residues. This chain's CDR3 is CASGGADTQYF. The DNA for the CDR3 is TGTGCCAGCGGGGGAGCAGATACGCAGTATTTT.

In this sample, this clone turned up once. The V call is TRBV19, the J call TRBJ2-1; TRBD2 might be the D (7 bases). V lost 5 bases and J 9 bases, leaving 17 bases between the germline ends. The CDR3 is 14 amino acids. The germline CDR1 and CDR2 sequences are LNHDA and SQIVND (reference sequence). The CDR3 DNA reads TGTGCCAGTAGTGTCGGAGTGGGAGGGGGTGAGCAGTTCTTC. Amino acid sequence: CASSVGVGGGEQFF.

The chain employs TRBV6-5 and TRBJ1-5; 7 bases fit TRBD1. This CDR3 is built from 13 residues. With 7 bases clipped from V and 5 bases from J, the junction kept 5 bases outside the gene matches. Germline CDR1 is MNHEY and CDR2 is SVGAGI. Here the CDR3 reads CASKDRTYQPQHF. CDR3 DNA sequence: TGTGCCAGCAAGGACAGGACATATCAGCCCCAGCATTTT.

This clone turned up a few times. The gene calls are TRBV5-4 and TRBJ1-6; the match to TRBD1 covers 9 bases. With V trimmed by 3 bases and J by 3 bases, 4 bases remained unmatched. The CDR3 consists of 16 residues. In germline, CDR1 is SGHNT, CDR2 YYREEE (reference sequence). CDR3: CASSWDRELYNSPLHF. The CDR3 DNA sequence: TGTGCCAGCAGCTGGGACAGGGAGCTCTATAATTCACCCCTCCACTTT.

The rearrangement uses TRBV7-2 and TRBJ2-5; 12 bases line up with TRBD2. This CDR3 is built from 15 residues. The V and J ends lost 1 base and 4 bases, in that order; junction bases with no gene match: 1. CDR1 is SGHTA and CDR2 is FQGNSA in the germline V gene. CDR3 in amino acids: CASSLELAGGETQYF. The CDR3 region has the DNA TGTGCCAGCAGCTTAGAACTAGCGGGGGGAGAGACCCAGTACTTC.

The chain joins TRBV19 to TRBJ2-2; no clear D gene. There are 13 residues in the CDR3. Germline lookup yields CDR1 LNHDA and CDR2 SQIVND (reference sequence). The ends were cut back, 1 base at V and 3 bases at J, with 3 bases in the middle. The CDR3 region is CASSIAYTGELFF. CDR3 sequence (DNA): TGTGCCAGTAGTATAGCGTACACCGGGGAGCTGTTTTTT.

The J gene is TRBJ1-5, the V gene TRBV5-6; 7 nucleotides agree with TRBD1. Germline loops: CDR1 SGHDT, CDR2 YYEEEE. Trimming removed 5 bases from V and 6 bases from J; junction bases left unmatched: 8. The CDR3 length is 14 residues. The CDR3 DNA reads TGTGCCAGCAGTTCCCCAGGGGGGACTCAGCCCCAGCATTTT. It codes for CASSSPGGTQPQHF.

CDR3 nucleotides: TGTGCCAGCAGCTTAGAAGGGCGGGGGGGAGCCACAGATACGCAGTATTTT. It encodes CASSLEGRGGATDTQYF. The J gene is TRBJ2-3, the V gene TRBV7-2; TRBD2 aligns across 9 bases. V shed 1 base and J 2 bases; nucleotides not matched to a gene: 7. This CDR3 region has 17 residues. The germline V gene encodes CDR1 SGHTA and CDR2 FQGNSA. The whole variable domain, filled in from reference TRBV7-2 and TRBJ2-3, reads GAGVSQSPSNKVTEKGKDVELRCDPISGHTALYWYRQSLGQGLEFLIYFQGNSAPDKSGLPSDRFSAERTGGSVSTLTIQRTQQEDSAVYLCASSLEGRGGATDTQYFGPGTRLTVL.

This clone has a handful of counts. V and J are TRBV28 and TRBJ1-6; D possibly corresponds to TRBD1 (6 bases). The germline CDR1 and CDR2 sequences are MDHEN and SYDVKM. Trimming cost V 7 bases and J 7 bases, with 20 bases left between them. The CDR3 totals 16 residues. The CDR3 region has the DNA TGTGCCAGCAAGGCCGGCAGGGACACTGACAATTCACCCCTCCACTTT. It yields the protein CASKAGRDTDNSPLHF.

The V call is TRBV6-1, the J call TRBJ2-5; 9 bases map to TRBD2. There are 20 residues in the CDR3. Losses at the gene ends were 4 bases for V and 5 bases for J; bases not matched to a gene: 23. The V gene's germline CDR1 is MNHNS and CDR2 SASEGT. The CDR3 here is CASSGGLQYKGLAVPETQYF. CDR3 sequence (DNA): TGTGCCAGCAGTGGAGGGCTGCAGTACAAGGGACTAGCTGTACCTGAGACCCAGTACTTC.

The genes are TRBV7-6 and TRBJ1-2, with D hard to call. The germline V gene has CDR1 SGHVS and CDR2 FNYEAQ. The CDR3 contains 11 residues. V was shortened by 10 bases and J by 4 bases, with 10 bases between the two germline ends. CDR3 region: CATRKTYGYTF. CDR3 sequence (DNA): TGTGCCACTCGAAAGACCTATGGCTACACCTTC. Complete variable domain (other parts from reference TRBV7-6 and TRBJ1-2): GAGVSQSPRYKVTKRGQDVALRCDPISGHVSLYWYRQALGQGPEFLTYFNYEAQQDKSGLPNDRFSAERPEGSISTLTIQRTEQRDSAMYRCATRKTYGYTFGSGTRLTVV.

This clone was recorded once. V and J are TRBV5-1 and TRBJ2-5; D possibly corresponds to TRBD2 (6 bases). The germline V and J ends were trimmed by 4 bases and 7 bases, with 14 bases remaining between them. Germline V gene lookup returns CDR1 SGHRS and CDR2 YFSETQ. The CDR3 has 13 residues. The CDR3 region is CASSRPGLWTQYF. The CDR3, as DNA: TGCGCCAGCAGCAGACCGGGACTTTGGACCCAGTACTTC.

The chain has TRBV9 and TRBJ1-3; 7 bases are shared with TRBD1. CDR3 length equals 14 residues. The ends lost 7 bases at V and 2 bases at J; junction bases unmatched: 6. Germline CDR1 and CDR2: SGDLS and YYNGEE. The CDR3 DNA reads as TGTGCCAGCCGGGGGACAGTCCCTGGAAACACCATATATTTT. It is translated as CASRGTVPGNTIYF.

The chain couples TRBV11-2 to TRBJ2-7; D not certain. V gave up 2 bases and J gave up 0 bases, with 5 bases separating them. Germline assignment: CDR1 SGHAT and CDR2 FQNNGV. The CDR3 is 13 residues long. Written as DNA, the CDR3 is TGTGCCAGCAGCTTACAGACCTCCTACGAGCAGTACTTC. Translation gives CASSLQTSYEQYF. The full variable domain, completed using reference TRBV11-2 and TRBJ2-7, is EAGVAQSPRYKIIEKRQSVAFWCNPISGHATLYWYQQILGQGPKLLIQFQNNGVVDDSQLPKDRFSAERLKGVDSTLKIQPAKLEDSAVYLCASSLQTSYEQYFGPGTRLTVT.

This clone was detected only a few times. This chain uses TRBV4-1 with TRBJ1-3, with TRBD1 matching 8 bases. Germline V gene lookup returns CDR1 MGHRA and CDR2 YSYEKL. The trim removed 4 bases at V and 2 bases at J, leaving 10 bases unmatched. The CDR3 consists of 17 residues. CDR3 sequence: CASSPRTGQEAGNTIYF. The CDR3 DNA reads as TGCGCCAGCAGCCCCCGGACAGGGCAGGAAGCTGGAAACACCATATATTTT.

The chain couples TRBV4-2 to TRBJ2-1; no clear D gene. The CDR3 runs 13 residues. The V end was cut by 0 bases, the J end by 5 bases, with 5 bases between. Germline V gene data show CDR1 as LGHNA and CDR2 as YNFKEQ. This chain's CDR3 is CASSQDFDNEQFF. In DNA, the CDR3 is TGTGCCAGCAGCCAAGACTTCGACAATGAGCAGTTCTTC.

The rearrangement uses TRBV7-9 and TRBJ2-7, with 7 bases fitting TRBD2. V trimming: 9 bases; J trimming: 2 bases; junction bases outside the gene matches: 16. Germline CDR1 is SEHNR and CDR2 is FQNEAQ (reference sequence). This CDR3 is 16 amino acids long. The CDR3 is CASSSEASGRPYEQYF. In DNA form, the CDR3 reads TGTGCCAGTTCTAGTGAGGCTAGCGGACGCCCCTACGAGCAGTACTTC.

The chain employs TRBV7-2 and TRBJ2-3; no firm D call. Germline assignment: CDR1 SGHTA and CDR2 FQGNSA. The CDR3 covers 13 residues. The V end lost 3 bases, the J end lost 0 bases, and 4 bases lay between the germline ends. This CDR3 is CASSLPSTDTQYF. The CDR3, as DNA: TGTGCCAGCAGCTTGCCTAGCACAGATACGCAGTATTTT. Drawing the rest from reference TRBV7-2 and TRBJ2-3, the complete variable domain is GAGVSQSPSNKVTEKGKDVELRCDPISGHTALYWYRQSLGQGLEFLIYFQGNSAPDKSGLPSDRFSAERTGGSVSTLTIQRTQQEDSAVYLCASSLPSTDTQYFGPGTRLTVL.

The chain employs TRBV15 and TRBJ2-1; TRBD2 agrees at 7 bases. The CDR3 is 14 residues long. CDR1 and CDR2 (germline): LNHNV, YYDKDF (reference sequence). V gave up 2 bases and J gave up 4 bases; unmatched junction bases: 2. The CDR3: CATSRLAAYNEQFF. For the CDR3, the DNA is TGTGCCACCAGCAGACTAGCGGCATACAATGAGCAGTTCTTC.

The J gene is TRBJ2-5, the V gene TRBV7-3, with 8 bases identical to TRBD1. The CDR3 has 13 residues. Trimming removed 5 bases from V and 5 bases from J; junction bases left unmatched: 4. Germline loops: CDR1 SGHTA, CDR2 FQGTGA. CDR3 in DNA: TGTGCCAGCAGCCTAAACAGGGGGGAGACCCAGTACTTC. Translating gives CASSLNRGETQYF. The whole variable domain, remainder taken from reference TRBV7-3 and TRBJ2-5, is GAGVSQTPSNKVTEKGKYVELRCDPISGHTALYWYRQSLGQGPEFLIYFQGTGAADDSGLPNDRFFAVRPEGSVSTLKIQRTERGDSAVYLCASSLNRGETQYFGPGTRLLVL.

The chain joins TRBV10-3 to TRBJ2-7; D remains unclear. V dropped 0 bases and J dropped 1 base, with 1 base sitting between them. The CDR3 spans 12 residues. The germline CDR1 and CDR2 sequences are ENHRY and SYGVKD. CDR3 sequence: CAISESSYEQYF. The CDR3, as DNA: TGTGCCATCAGTGAGTCTTCCTACGAGCAGTACTTC.

This clone has only one observation. The V and J genes are TRBV6-4 and TRBJ1-2, with D possibly being TRBD1 (6 bases). The germline gives CDR1 MRHNA, CDR2 SNTAGT. CDR3 length equals 15 residues. V gave up 2 bases and J gave up 4 bases, with 14 bases separating them. In DNA, the CDR3 is TGTGCCAGCAGTGACATTACCTTAGGGGGCTATGGCTACACCTTC. Translated, it gives CASSDITLGGYGYTF.

This rearrangement joins TRBV11-1 to TRBJ1-3; weak D call: TRBD1 (5 bases). V dropped 5 bases and J dropped 2 bases, with 16 bases sitting between them. Germline V CDR1 and CDR2: SGHAT, FQDESV (reference sequence). CDR3 size: 16 residues. The CDR3 loop is CASSRDRGRPGNTIYF. The CDR3 region has the DNA TGTGCCAGCAGCCGGGACCGAGGCCGGCCTGGAAACACCATATATTTT.

The chain recombines TRBV7-9 with TRBJ2-7; 9 positions match TRBD2. Trimming took 5 bases from V and 3 from J; bases not matched to a gene: 8. The length of the CDR3 is 15 residues. Germline V gives CDR1 SEHNR, CDR2 FQNEAQ (reference sequence). The CDR3 here is CASSNPGLADYEQYF. The DNA for the CDR3 is TGTGCCAGCAGCAACCCGGGACTAGCCGACTACGAGCAGTACTTC.

The chain recombines TRBV28 with TRBJ2-5; perhaps TRBD2 as D (7 bases). This CDR3 region has 15 residues. The V end lost 3 bases, the J end lost 4 bases, and 15 bases lay between the germline ends. The germline V gene has CDR1 MDHEN and CDR2 SYDVKM. The CDR3 sequence is CASSFLEGGAETQYF. The CDR3 bases are TGTGCCAGCAGTTTCTTGGAGGGGGGGGCAGAGACCCAGTACTTC.

Concerning this clone: An end of the junction does not agree with germline; a read error may underlie this. The J gene is TRBJ1-5, the V gene TRBV5-8; TRBD1 agrees at 11 bases. There are 16 residues in the CDR3. Per germline, CDR1 SGHTS and CDR2 YDEGEE. This CDR3 reads CASSLDMGQGGQPQHF. CDR3 DNA sequence: TGTGCCAGCAGTTTGGATATGGGACAGGGGGGTCAGCCCCAGCATTTT.